Each of the 31 T cell receptor beta chains below was sequenced from the same sample in a study of tumor-infiltrating lymphocytes in primary liver carcinoma. Each 20-30 mg portion of unsorted bulk tissue served as the source for co-extraction of RNA and DNA. Synthesis of TCR beta cDNA was carried out from 450 to 650 ng total RNA with a constant-region primer. Libraries covering TCR beta were generated through three nested multiplex PCR rounds (using a slightly modified ARM-PCR). TRBV1-TRBV30 forward primers paired with a C-beta reverse primer drove the first two PCR rounds, roughly 9 cycles each. TCRdb redid the calling of the multiplex PCR reads with MiXCR, one entry per CDR3 protein. Of fewer than 80,000 distinct CDR3 sequences in the sample, about three quarters are singletons; the top ten hold about 28%. Material: tumor-adjacent normal liver tissue. The origin of the receptors is a man in his forties or fifties with primary liver carcinoma and hepatitis B virus infection.

Details on this clonotype: As the CDR3 is not closed by the conserved phenylalanine or tryptophan, this likely results from a read error. The limits of the CDR3 on the DNA are not certain, so only TCRdb's listed CDR3 is given. The chain couples TRBV29-1 to TRBJ2-2. Germline lookup yields CDR1 SQVTM and CDR2 ANQGSEA. Counting both end residues, the CDR3 totals 14 amino acids. This CDR3 is CSLGSPSNTGELFL.

The count of this clonotype is one. At one of its ends the junction is not consistent with the germline gene, which may arise from a read error. This chain links TRBV6-6 with TRBJ1-5, with TRBD1 as a possible D gene (5 bases). Germline V gene lookup returns CDR1 MNHNY and CDR2 SVGAGI (reference sequence). The CDR3 is 17 residues long. The CDR3 nucleotides are TGTGCCAGCAGTCACTCTAGACCCCGGGACAGCAATCAGCCCCAGCATTTT. It yields the protein CASSHSRPRDSNQPQHF.

This clonotype was seen ten or more times. This chain connects TRBV11-2 to TRBJ2-7; no firm D call. This CDR3 has 14 residues. Germline V gene sequence: CDR1 SGHAT, CDR2 FQNNGV. V was trimmed by 2 bases and J by 2 bases, leaving 10 bases between them. CDR3 protein: CASSLTDTAYEQYF. The CDR3 coding sequence is TGTGCCAGCAGCTTAACTGACACTGCCTACGAGCAGTACTTC.

The chain combines TRBV14 with TRBJ2-5; D uncertain. The CDR3 sequence is 15 residues long. Trimming shortened V by 0 bases and J by 7 bases, and 15 bases separated the two germline ends. Germline loops: CDR1 SGHDN, CDR2 FVKESK. The CDR3 here is CASSQDMRSRRTQYF. CDR3 nucleotides: TGTGCCAGCAGCCAAGATATGAGATCTCGTCGGACCCAGTACTTC.

This clonotype was recorded once. An end of the junction does not agree with germline; a read error may underlie this. This sequence joins TRBV6-6 and TRBJ2-4; D is ambiguous. From germline, CDR1 is MNHNY and CDR2 SVGAGI (reference sequence). CDR3 length: 15 amino acids. In DNA, the CDR3 is TGTGCCAGCAGATATCGAGGAACCATCAAACACATTCAGTACTTC. Translated: CASRYRGTIKHIQYF.

On this clonotype: A much larger clone differs by one base, so this may be a read error. The rearrangement joins TRBV5-1 to TRBJ2-1, with a tentative D call TRBD2 (5 bases). This CDR3 has 16 residues. V lost 7 bases and J 0 bases, leaving 17 bases between the germline ends. Germline lookup yields CDR1 SGHRS and CDR2 YFSETQ. The CDR3 reads CASYPGSSRSYNEQFF. The CDR3, as DNA: TGCGCCAGCTACCCGGGTTCTAGCCGCTCCTACAATGAGCAGTTCTTC.

Regarding this clonotype: Compared with germline, one end of the junction differs, possibly owing to a read error. The chain is built from TRBV5-6 and TRBJ1-1; tentative D call: TRBD1 (5 bases). The CDR3 runs to 15 residues. Looked up from germline, CDR1 is SGHDT and CDR2 is YYEEEE. CDR3 loop: CASSLGGTGAPEDFF. Written as DNA, the CDR3 is TGTGCCAGCAGCTTGGGGGGGACGGGAGCCCCTGAAGATTTCTTT.

The gene calls are TRBV11-2 and TRBJ1-4; D perhaps matches TRBD1 (5 bases). Deletions cut 4 bases from V and 3 bases from J, with 21 bases between. The germline V gene has CDR1 SGHAT and CDR2 FQNNGV. This CDR3 region has 18 residues. The CDR3 DNA follows: TGTGCCAGCAGCTCGACTGGGACCACTCGAGCAGCTAATGAAAAACTGTTTTTT. Protein sequence: CASSSTGTTRAANEKLFF.

Remarks on this clonotype: Lacking the conserved final phenylalanine or tryptophan, this CDR3 likely reflects a read error. Because the CDR3's place on the DNA is in doubt, the DNA is left out and the CDR3 is given as listed by TCRdb. The chain has TRBV14 and TRBJ2-1; the DNA was not compared with TRBD2, the D call given in the table. The CDR3 length equals 16 residues, ends included. CDR1 is SGHDN and CDR2 is FVKESK in the germline V gene. CDR3 amino acids: CASSAVAGWVNNEQFL.

The chain recombines TRBV11-3 with TRBJ2-1; 8 bases agree with TRBD2. V trimming: 11 bases; J trimming: 7 bases; junction bases outside the gene matches: 16. The CDR3 contains 15 residues. Germline values: CDR1 SGHNT, CDR2 YENEEA. The CDR3 DNA reads as TGTGCCCACAGCCCCGGGACTAGAGAGATTAATGAGCAGTTCTTC. Its protein product is CAHSPGTREINEQFF.

Comments on this clonotype: The missing conserved phenylalanine or tryptophan at the end of this CDR3 makes a read error likely. The rearrangement links TRBV11-1 to TRBJ2-1; D unclear. The CDR3 length is 15 residues. CDR1 is SGHAT, CDR2 FQDESV, per germline (reference sequence). Trimming removed 4 bases at V and 6 bases at J, with 16 bases between. CDR3: CASSSWTTWGNEQFS. CDR3 bases: TGTGCCAGCAGCTCCTGGACCACATGGGGCAATGAGCAGTTCTCC.

The rearrangement joins TRBV12-3 or TRBV12-4 to TRBJ1-1, with 10 positions matching TRBD1. The CDR3 has 15 amino acids. The CDR3 sequence: CDNSLTGQGGSEAFF. CDR3 DNA: TGTGACAACAGCTTAACCGGACAGGGGGGTTCTGAAGCTTTCTTT.

Concerning this clonotype itself: Sequence at one end of the junction differs from germline and may be a read error. The chain combines TRBV11-2 with TRBJ2-1; D not resolved. The V gene's germline CDR1 is SGHAT and CDR2 FQNNGV. This CDR3 region has 15 residues. CDR3 nucleotide sequence: TGTGCCAGCAGCGACCCCCTGGGGTACTGCAATAAGCACTTCTTC. It encodes CASSDPLGYCNKHFF.

A word on this clonotype: An end of the junction differs from the germline gene, which may be a read error. The chain is built from TRBV11-2 and TRBJ2-1; 7 bases fit TRBD2. CDR3 length equals 19 residues. Germline V gene lookup returns CDR1 SGHAT and CDR2 FQNNGV. CDR3 DNA sequence: TGTGCCAGCAGCTTATATGGGCGATTCAGCGGGACCCCTTACAATGAGCAGCTCTTC. It is translated as CASSLYGRFSGTPYNEQLF.

Note on this clonotype: This CDR3 is missing its conserved last phenylalanine or tryptophan, likely due to a read error. The V gene is TRBV11-2, the J gene TRBJ2-7, with D perhaps matching TRBD2 (6 bases). The germline V gene encodes CDR1 SGHAT and CDR2 FQNNGV. The length of the CDR3 is 13 residues. The CDR3 DNA sequence: TGTACCAGCATCTTCGGAGGGGCTAGCGAGCAGTACTCC. This gives the protein CTSIFGGASEQYS.

A remark on this clonotype: An end of the junction does not agree with germline; a read error may underlie this. The V gene is TRBV6-2 or TRBV6-3, the J gene TRBJ2-2; D gene ambiguous. Germline-derived CDR1 and CDR2 are MNHEY and SVGEGT. The CDR3 loop spans 13 amino acids. The chain's CDR3 is CAGSYFISGELFF. The CDR3, as DNA: TGTGCCGGCAGTTACTTCATAAGTGGGGAGCTGTTTTTT.

The CDR3 coding sequence is TGTGCCATAATTAGAAATCAAAAAGCTTTCTTT. Translated: CAIIRNQKAFF. J is TRBJ1-1 and V is TRBV10-3; no definite D call. Germline V CDR1 and CDR2: ENHRY, SYGVKD. This CDR3 spans 11 amino acids. V shed 9 bases and J shed 9 bases, with 14 bases lying between them.

This clonotype is medium-sized in the sample. This chain connects TRBV29-1 to TRBJ2-2; 7 bases are shared with TRBD1. This CDR3 region has 13 residues. The germline gives CDR1 SQVTM, CDR2 ANQGSEA. Trimming removed 1 base from V and 4 bases from J; junction bases left unmatched: 0. Here the CDR3 DNA reads TGCAGCGTTGAAGGACAGGGCACCGGGGAGCTGTTTTTT. This encodes CSVEGQGTGELFF.

The DNA of the CDR3 is TGCAGTGCTAGTGTGGGGACAGGTCGGCTCGGCGACCAGTACTTC. Its protein is CSASVGTGRLGDQYF. The chain couples TRBV20-1 to TRBJ2-7; 8 bases agree with TRBD1. The V gene's germline CDR1 is DFQATT and CDR2 SNEGSKA (reference sequence). The ends lost 3 bases at V and 10 bases at J; junction bases unmatched: 17. The CDR3 has 15 residues.

In this sample, this clonotype turned up once. Sequence at one end of the junction differs from germline and may be a read error. This rearrangement joins TRBV5-8 to TRBJ2-5; D is unclear. Germline V gives CDR1 SGHTS, CDR2 YDEGEE. This CDR3 region has 15 residues. CDR3: CASSSVQDPSQTRYF. The CDR3 DNA follows: TGTGCCAGCAGCTCCGTTCAGGACCCTTCCCAGACCCGGTACTTC.

This chain links TRBV6-6 with TRBJ2-1, with D possibly TRBD2 on 6 matching bases. Trimming cost V 5 bases and J 9 bases, with 20 bases left between them. CDR3 length: 15 amino acids. Germline V gene data show CDR1 as MNHNY and CDR2 as SVGAGI (reference sequence). Here the CDR3 DNA reads TGTGCCAGCAGTCGTGGGACTTATACCTTAGGTGAGCAGTTCTTC. Protein: CASSRGTYTLGEQFF.

The gene calls are TRBV11-3 and TRBJ2-3; D might be TRBD2 (5 bases). This CDR3 comprises 14 residues. CDR1 is SGHNT and CDR2 is YENEEA in the germline V gene. V lost 5 bases, J lost 0 bases, and 9 bases lay in between. CDR3 nucleotide sequence: TGTGCCAGCAGCCGACGGACTAGCACAGATACGCAGTATTTT. As protein: CASSRRTSTDTQYF.

Ten or more counts support this clonotype. This chain joins TRBV5-6 and TRBJ2-2, with 7 bases that match TRBD2. Germline lookup yields CDR1 SGHDT and CDR2 YYEEEE. V dropped 5 bases and J dropped 2; count of bases not matched to a gene: 15. The CDR3 totals 18 residues. CDR3 loop: CASSSLLNSGSNTGELFF. The CDR3 DNA is TGTGCCAGCAGTTCGCTCCTGAATAGCGGGTCTAACACCGGGGAGCTGTTTTTT. Together with reference TRBV5-6 and TRBJ2-2, the CDR3 gives the full variable domain: DAGVTQSPTHLIKTRGQQVTLRCSPKSGHDTVSWYQQALGQGPQFIFQYYEEEERQRGNFPDRFSGHQFPNYSSELNVNALLLGDSALYLCASSSLLNSGSNTGELFFGEGSRLTVL.

This clonotype turned up a few times. The chain couples TRBV18 to TRBJ2-5; D is ambiguous. The CDR3 has 13 amino acids. Germline values: CDR1 KGHSH, CDR2 LQKENI. V lost 3 bases and J lost 4, with 9 bases in between. The CDR3 loop is CASSPSAAETQYF. CDR3 nucleotide sequence: TGTGCCAGCTCACCTTCGGCTGCAGAGACCCAGTACTTC. The full variable domain, in which reference TRBV18 and TRBJ2-5 provide the parts outside the CDR3, is NAGVMQNPRHLVRRRGQEARLRCSPMKGHSHVYWYRQLPEEGLKFMVYLQKENIIDESGMPKERFSAEFPKEGPSILRIQQVVRGDSAAYFCASSPSAAETQYFGPGTRLLVL.

Concerning this clonotype: One junction end does not reproduce the germline sequence, and a read error may be involved. This sequence joins TRBV10-3 and TRBJ2-2; TRBD1 might be the D (5 bases). The CDR3 is 16 amino acids. Germline loops: CDR1 ENHRY, CDR2 SYGVKD. The CDR3 spells CTIMETEGRNTGELFF. The CDR3 DNA is TGTACCATCATGGAGACAGAAGGTAGGAACACCGGGGAGCTGTTTTTT.

This clonotype was counted once. A read error may produce the germline difference seen at one junction end. The chain links TRBV4-1 to TRBJ1-5; TRBD1 is a possible D gene (5 bases). The CDR3 loop spans 15 amino acids. Germline CDR1 reads MGHRA; CDR2 reads YSYEKL. Here the CDR3 DNA reads TGTGCCAGTAGCCAAACACAGGCCACGGGTCAGCCCCAGCATTTT. Protein: CASSQTQATGQPQHF.

Regarding this clonotype: At one end, the junction sequence differs from germline, possibly due to a read error. The chain carries TRBV11-2 and TRBJ1-6; the D is unclear. Germline CDR1 reads SGHAT; CDR2 reads FQNNGV. The CDR3 length is 16 residues. CDR3 residues: CARSLDLSSQFRTLHF. The CDR3 DNA is TGTGCCAGAAGCTTAGATCTTAGCAGTCAATTCAGAACCCTTCACTTT.

The sample holds a few counts of this clonotype. The V gene is TRBV29-1, the J gene TRBJ2-5; 11 nucleotides agree with TRBD2. This CDR3 has 14 amino acids. Germline assignment: CDR1 SQVTM and CDR2 ANQGSEA. Here the CDR3 DNA reads TGCAGTGTGGACATAGCGGGAGGGAGTGGGACCCAGTACTTC. Its protein is CSVDIAGGSGTQYF.

A note on this clonotype: At one end the junction does not follow the germline gene, possibly because of a read error. This chain connects TRBV11-2 to TRBJ1-4, with D uncertain. The V gene's germline CDR1 is SGHAT and CDR2 FQNNGV. The CDR3 runs 16 residues. The CDR3 reads CASNPGIAPTNEKLFF. CDR3 DNA sequence: TGTGCCAGTAACCCCGGCATAGCTCCAACTAATGAAAAACTGTTCTTT.

The rearrangement uses TRBV6-1 and TRBJ2-3; D is possibly TRBD1 or TRBD2 (5 bases each). CDR1 MNHNS and CDR2 SASEGT come from the germline V gene. The CDR3 has 15 residues. Trimming cost V 5 bases and J 2 bases, with 14 bases left between them. The CDR3 DNA reads TGTGCCAGCAGTACCCGGGACCTAGTCACAGATACGCAGTATTTT. Protein product: CASSTRDLVTDTQYF.

This clonotype came up a few times. The chain has TRBV4-1 and TRBJ2-1; 9 nucleotides agree with TRBD2. V lost 3 bases, J lost 7 bases, and 7 bases stayed unmatched. The V gene's germline CDR1 is MGHRA and CDR2 YSYEKL. This CDR3 contains 15 residues. CDR3 amino acids: CASSQGLAGVNEQFF. The CDR3 nucleotides read TGCGCCAGCAGCCAGGGGTTAGCGGGAGTGAATGAGCAGTTCTTC.